The rows below give T cell receptor beta chains drawn from one sample of a study of blood T cell repertoires in COVID-19. Sequencing was performed with immunoSEQ multiplex PCR; in TCRdb, only in-frame clones are kept and a portion is missing. The data show around 130,000 clones, with more than 80% seen just once and almost 4.5% held by the top ten. The source material was peripheral blood. Receptors originate from a man in his forties or fifties with acute or convalescent COVID-19. CDR3s include the opening cysteine and the closing phenylalanine or tryptophan. The D gene is left open where the match is weak. Part of the rows lack a size; the others show once, few, many or a class for expanded clones.

>NA|TRBV2|few|TRBJ2-2
TGTGCCAGCATCGGGACTCAGAACACCGGGGAGCTGTTTTTT
CASIGTQNTGELFF
>TRBD1|TRBV20-1|NA|TRBJ2-3
TGCAGTGCCAGTCCGGGACAGGCAACAGATACGCAGTATTTT
CSASPGQATDTQYF
>NA|TRBV2|NA|TRBJ1-1
TGTGCCAGCAGTTTTACACCAGGGGTTGCTGAAGCTTTCTTT
CASSFTPGVAEAFF
>TRBD2|TRBV4-1|few|TRBJ2-5
TGCGCCAGCAGCCAAGTTGGATTTGGCGGGAGGGTCGAGACCCAGTACTTC
CASSQVGFGGRVETQYF
>TRBD2|TRBV9|NA|TRBJ2-3
TGTGCCAGCAGCGAAGGATGGGCTAGCGGAAGCACAGATACGCAGTATTTT
CASSEGWASGSTDTQYF
>TRBD2|TRBV9|once|TRBJ2-3
TGTGCCAGCAGCGTGTTAGCGGGAGTTCGCACAGATACGCAGTATTTT
CASSVLAGVRTDTQYF
>NA|TRBV7-7|NA|TRBJ2-2
TGTGCCAGCAGCTTGGGCCAGGGGAATGGCGGGGAGCTGTTTTTT
CASSLGQGNGGELFF
>TRBD1|TRBV5-1|NA|TRBJ2-1
TGCGCCAGCAGCTTGGTCACAGGGGCGGCCTACAATGAGCAGTTCTTC
CASSLVTGAAYNEQFF
>NA|TRBV7-9|once|TRBJ2-1
TGTGCCAGCGAGAGAGGACGGGGGGCCGAAAATGAGCAGTTCTTC
CASERGRGAENEQFF
>NA|TRBV10-2|NA|TRBJ1-5
TGCGCCAGCAGGAGGGGAGGGACCCAGGATCAGCCCCAGCATTTT
CASRRGGTQDQPQHF
>TRBD1|TRBV12-5|NA|TRBJ1-6
TGTGCTAGTGGTCTCGGGACAGGGGTACGATCACCCCTCCACTTT
CASGLGTGVRSPLHF
>TRBD1|TRBV5-4|NA|TRBJ1-2
TGTGCCAGCAGCTTGGCTGGGACAGGTAAGGCCACCTTC
CASSLAGTGKATF
>TRBD1|TRBV12-3/TRBV12-4|NA|TRBJ1-2
TGTGCCAGCAGTCCACGCCAGGGGGTAGGCTACACCTTC
CASSPRQGVGYTF
>NA|TRBV30|NA|TRBJ2-7
TGTGCCTGGAAGCGCGATGTTAGCTCCTACGAGCAGTACTTC
CAWKRDVSSYEQYF
>NA|TRBV19|NA|TRBJ2-5
TGTGCCAGTAGTGGGCCAGGGACAACTACAATGGCCCAAGAGACCCAGTACTTC
CASSGPGTTTMAQETQYF
>TRBD1|TRBV18|NA|TRBJ1-6
TGTGCCAGCTCACCGGGACAGGGGGCAAGGATTAATTCACCCCTCCACTTT
CASSPGQGARINSPLHF
>NA|TRBV5-1|NA|TRBJ1-4
TGCGCCAGCAGCACTGCAGATAAGGGAGGGAATGAAAAACTGTTTTTT
CASSTADKGGNEKLFF
>NA|TRBV30|NA|TRBJ1-6
TGTGCCTGGAGTAGGCGGCGGGAAAGAGCGTCACCCCTCCACTTT
CAWSRRRERASPLHF
>NA|TRBV4-1|NA|TRBJ1-6
TGCGCCAGCAGCCAATTTTCCGGGTTCAGTTCACCCCTCCACTTT
CASSQFSGFSSPLHF
>NA|TRBV4-1|once|TRBJ2-1
TGCGCCAGCAGCCAAGATCTAGGGGCTAGGTGGCAAGCCGAGTTCTTC
CASSQDLGARWQAEFF
>NA|TRBV14|NA|TRBJ1-4
TGTGCCAGCAGCTCCCTGACTAATGAAAAACTGTTTTTT
CASSSLTNEKLFF
>NA|TRBV10-2|NA|TRBJ1-1
TGCGCCAGCGGACTAGGGACATTAGGAGACACTGAAGCTTTCTTT
CASGLGTLGDTEAFF
>NA|TRBV19|NA|TRBJ2-5
TGTGCCAGTAGTAATTCCGGGAAGGAGACCCAGTACTTC
CASSNSGKETQYF
>NA|TRBV7-8|NA|TRBJ2-7
TGTGCCAGCAGATCGGGGGACTTGGGGGACGAGCAGTACTTC
CASRSGDLGDEQYF
>TRBD2|TRBV6-4|NA|TRBJ2-7
TGTGCCAGCAGCCCCTCGGGGACTATCCACGAGCAGTACTTC
CASSPSGTIHEQYF
>TRBD1|TRBV19|NA|TRBJ1-5
TGTGCCAGTAGTATCGGGACAGGGCAGCCCCAGCATTTT
CASSIGTGQPQHF
>NA|TRBV6-6|NA|TRBJ2-7
TGTGCCAGCTGTAATTATGGCCCCACCTACGAGCAGTACTTC
CASCNYGPTYEQYF
>NA|TRBV30|NA|TRBJ1-5
TGTGCCTGGAGTGAGGAAACAGGCCGTAGCAATCAGCCCCAGCATTTT
CAWSEETGRSNQPQHF
>NA|TRBV4-2|NA|TRBJ2-7
TGTGCCAGCAGCCAAGGCCCGTCTAGATACGAGCAGTACTTC
CASSQGPSRYEQYF
>TRBD1|TRBV19|NA|TRBJ1-2
TGTGCCAGTAGTACCGGACAGGGATTGAACTATGGCTACACCTTC
CASSTGQGLNYGYTF
>NA|TRBV9|NA|TRBJ1-4
TGTGCCAGCAGCTCTGGCGGGGGAGGGGTGGAAAAACTGTTTTTT
CASSSGGGGVEKLFF
>NA|TRBV19|NA|TRBJ1-5
TGTGCCAGTAGTGTTCCGGGGGTCAATCAGCCCCAGCATTTT
CASSVPGVNQPQHF
>NA|TRBV7-2|NA|TRBJ2-1
TGTGCCAGCAGCTTTAGAGATGAGCAGTTCTTC
CASSFRDEQFF
>NA|TRBV19|NA|TRBJ1-1
TGTGCCAGTAGTATGGGGACAAACATGAACACTGAAGCTTTCTTT
CASSMGTNMNTEAFF
>TRBD1|TRBV30|NA|TRBJ1-5
TGTGCCTGGAGTGTAGCGGGACAGGCTTATAGCAATCAGCCCCAGCATTTT
CAWSVAGQAYSNQPQHF
>NA|TRBV30|NA|TRBJ1-3
TGTGCCTGGAGTGTAATGGGGGCAGATGGAAACACCATATATTTT
CAWSVMGADGNTIYF
>NA|TRBV6-1|NA|TRBJ2-7
TGTGCCAGCAGTGAAGTTCCTAACTACTACGAGCAGTACTTC
CASSEVPNYYEQYF
>NA|TRBV5-5|NA|TRBJ2-3
TGTGCCAGCAGCCGGACTCCATTGGATACGCAGTATTTT
CASSRTPLDTQYF
>NA|TRBV19|once|TRBJ2-7
TGTGCCAGTAGTATAGTAGGCGGCTCCTACGAGCAGTACTTC
CASSIVGGSYEQYF
>TRBD1|TRBV6-6|NA|TRBJ1-2
TGTGCCTTGACAGGGAACGATGGCTACACCTTC
CALTGNDGYTF
>NA|TRBV6-5|few|TRBJ2-7
TGTGCCAGCAGTTACTCGGAAGGGAGTCCCTACGAGCAGTACTTC
CASSYSEGSPYEQYF
>NA|TRBV7-3|NA|TRBJ1-2
TGTGCCAGCAGCTTGGAGGGGAACTATGGCTACACCTTC
CASSLEGNYGYTF
>NA|TRBV5-1|NA|TRBJ1-3
TGCGCCAGCAGCTCGGGCTCTGGAAACACCATATATTTT
CASSSGSGNTIYF
>NA|TRBV4-1|NA|TRBJ2-2
TGCGCCAGCAGCCAACCCGGACTGTCGGGGGAGCTGTTTTTT
CASSQPGLSGELFF
>NA|TRBV6-2/TRBV6-3|NA|TRBJ2-1
TGTGCCAGCAGCCATACAGGGAGCCCCCACAATGAGCAGTTCTTC
CASSHTGSPHNEQFF
>NA|TRBV4-1|NA|TRBJ1-5
TGCGCCAGCAGCGCTACACTTCCGCCGGGTGGGAATCAGCCCCAGCATTTT
CASSATLPPGGNQPQHF
>TRBD2|TRBV15|once|TRBJ2-1
TGTGCCACCAGCTTTGGGACTAGGTCCGACAATGAGCAGTTCTTC
CATSFGTRSDNEQFF
>NA|TRBV4-1|NA|TRBJ1-6
TGCGCCAGCAGGCAGACAGATGATAGCTCCTATAATTCACCCCTCCACTTT
CASRQTDDSSYNSPLHF
>NA|TRBV12-3/TRBV12-4|NA|TRBJ2-7
TGTGCCAGCAGTTTAGGAGGGAACTACGAGCAGTACTTC
CASSLGGNYEQYF
>TRBD1|TRBV24-1|NA|TRBJ2-5
TGTGCCACCAGCAACCCGGGACAGAACCAAGAGACCCAGTACTTC
CATSNPGQNQETQYF
>NA|TRBV7-9|NA|TRBJ1-1
TGTGCCAGCAGCCCAAAGGGGGCTGAAGCTTTCTTT
CASSPKGAEAFF
>TRBD2|TRBV3-1/TRBV3-2|NA|TRBJ2-1
TGTGCCAGCAGCTCCCAAGCGGGGGGGCGCGATGAGCAGTTCTTC
CASSSQAGGRDEQFF